The clone carrying this T cell receptor beta chain has a single count. The CDR3 totals 15 residues. Germline assignment: CDR1 SGHNT and CDR2 YENEEA. After removal of 3 bases from V and 4 bases from J, the junction contained 3 bases not matched to a gene. This specimen belongs to a study of blood T cell repertoires in COVID-19. Study as a whole: Whether acute or convalescent, the COVID-19 samples came from the United States, Italy and Spain. T cells, B-cell-depleted T cells, or PBMCs provided the cDNA or gDNA that served as material.

Sequencing used immunoSEQ multiplex PCR; TCRdb keeps in-frame clones, though not all of them. The sample has roughly 51,000 clones; approximately 83% are singletons. The sample was peripheral blood. The TCR sequence derives from a woman older than 75 with acute or convalescent COVID-19. The chain combines TRBV11-3 with TRBJ2-3, with 11 bases matching TRBD2. CDR3 DNA sequence: TGTGCCAGCAGCTTTAGCGGGGGGGCCGCAGATACGCAGTATTTT. Translated, it gives CASSFSGGAADTQYF.